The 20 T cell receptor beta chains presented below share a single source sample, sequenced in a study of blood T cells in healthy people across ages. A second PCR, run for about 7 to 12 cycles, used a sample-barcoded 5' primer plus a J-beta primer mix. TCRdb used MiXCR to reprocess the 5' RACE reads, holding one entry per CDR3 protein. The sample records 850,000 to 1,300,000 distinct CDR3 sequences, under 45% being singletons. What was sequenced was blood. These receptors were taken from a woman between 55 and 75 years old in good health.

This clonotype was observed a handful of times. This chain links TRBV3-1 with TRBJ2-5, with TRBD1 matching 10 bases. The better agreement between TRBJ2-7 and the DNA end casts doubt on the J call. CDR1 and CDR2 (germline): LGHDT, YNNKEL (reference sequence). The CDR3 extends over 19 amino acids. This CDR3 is CASSHKKTGTGECPYEQYF. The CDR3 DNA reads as TGTGCCAGCAGCCACAAAAAGACCGGGACAGGGGAATGCCCCTACGAGCAGTACTTC.

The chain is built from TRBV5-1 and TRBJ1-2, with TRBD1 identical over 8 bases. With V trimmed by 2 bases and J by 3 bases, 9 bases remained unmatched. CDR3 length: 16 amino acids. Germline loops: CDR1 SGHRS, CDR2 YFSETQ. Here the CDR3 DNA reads TGCGCCAGCAGCTTCAACCGGGACAGGAGACACTATGGCTACACCTTC. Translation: CASSFNRDRRHYGYTF.

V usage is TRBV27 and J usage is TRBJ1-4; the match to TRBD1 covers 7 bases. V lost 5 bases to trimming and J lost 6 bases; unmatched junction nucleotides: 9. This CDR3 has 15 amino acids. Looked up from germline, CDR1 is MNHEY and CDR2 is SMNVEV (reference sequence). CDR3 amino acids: CASSGFGTVDEKLFF. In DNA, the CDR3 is TGTGCCAGCAGTGGATTCGGGACAGTGGATGAAAAACTGTTTTTT.

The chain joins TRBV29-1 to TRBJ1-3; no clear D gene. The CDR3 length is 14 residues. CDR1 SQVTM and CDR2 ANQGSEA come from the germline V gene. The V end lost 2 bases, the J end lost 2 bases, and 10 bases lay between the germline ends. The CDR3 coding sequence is TGCAGCGTTGAACAGCATAAAGCTGGAAACACCATATATTTT. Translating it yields CSVEQHKAGNTIYF.

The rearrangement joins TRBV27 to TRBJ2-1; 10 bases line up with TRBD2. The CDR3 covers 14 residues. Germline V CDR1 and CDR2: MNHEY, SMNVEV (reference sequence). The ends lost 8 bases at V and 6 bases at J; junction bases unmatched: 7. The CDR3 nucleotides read TGTGCCAGCTTTACAGCGGGAGGGGGCAATGAGCAGTTCTTC. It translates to CASFTAGGGNEQFF.

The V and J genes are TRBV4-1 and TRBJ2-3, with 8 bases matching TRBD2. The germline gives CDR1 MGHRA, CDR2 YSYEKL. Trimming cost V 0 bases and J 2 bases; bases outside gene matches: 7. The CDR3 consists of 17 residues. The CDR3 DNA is TGCGCCAGCAGCCAAGATCCCCCGGGAGGGTCCACAGATACGCAGTATTTT. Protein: CASSQDPPGGSTDTQYF.

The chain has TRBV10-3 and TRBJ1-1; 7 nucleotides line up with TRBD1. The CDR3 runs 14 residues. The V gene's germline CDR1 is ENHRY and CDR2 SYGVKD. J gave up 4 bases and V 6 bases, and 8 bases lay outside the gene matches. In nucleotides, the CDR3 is TGTGCCATCAGCACCGAGGGGGCAGGCACTGAAGCTTTCTTT. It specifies CAISTEGAGTEAFF.

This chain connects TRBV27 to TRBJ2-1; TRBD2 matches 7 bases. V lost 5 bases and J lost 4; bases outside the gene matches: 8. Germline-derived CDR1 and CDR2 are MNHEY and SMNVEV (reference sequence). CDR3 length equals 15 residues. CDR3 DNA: TGTGCCAGCAGTCCTCGGGTTAGCGGGTACAATGAGCAGTTCTTC. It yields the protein CASSPRVSGYNEQFF.

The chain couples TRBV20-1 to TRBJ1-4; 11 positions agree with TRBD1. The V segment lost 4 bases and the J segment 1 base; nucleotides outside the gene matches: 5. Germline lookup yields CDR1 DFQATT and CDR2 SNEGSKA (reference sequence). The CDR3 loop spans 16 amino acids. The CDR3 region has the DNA TGCAGTGCTACCGGGACAGGGGGTAGAACTAATGAAAAACTGTTTTTT. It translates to CSATGTGGRTNEKLFF.

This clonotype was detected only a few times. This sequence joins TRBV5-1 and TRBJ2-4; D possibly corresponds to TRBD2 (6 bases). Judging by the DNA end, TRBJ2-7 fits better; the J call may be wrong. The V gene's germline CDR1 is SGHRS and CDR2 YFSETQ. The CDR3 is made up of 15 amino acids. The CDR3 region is CASSLGVAAAYEQYF. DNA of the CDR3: TGCGCCAGCAGCTTGGGAGTAGCGGCCGCCTACGAGCAGTACTTC.

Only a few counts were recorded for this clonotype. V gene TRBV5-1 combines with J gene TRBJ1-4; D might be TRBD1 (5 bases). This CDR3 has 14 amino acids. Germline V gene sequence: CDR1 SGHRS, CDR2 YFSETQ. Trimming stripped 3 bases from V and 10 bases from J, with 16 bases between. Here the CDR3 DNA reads TGCGCCAGCAGCTCGGACATCGGTTCACGAAAACTGTTTTTT. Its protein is CASSSDIGSRKLFF.

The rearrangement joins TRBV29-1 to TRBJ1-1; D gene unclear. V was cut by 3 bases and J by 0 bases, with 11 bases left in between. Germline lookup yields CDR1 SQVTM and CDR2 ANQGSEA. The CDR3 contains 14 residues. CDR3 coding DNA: TGCAGCGTTGACGTTCCGGGTATGAACACTGAAGCTTTCTTT. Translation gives CSVDVPGMNTEAFF.

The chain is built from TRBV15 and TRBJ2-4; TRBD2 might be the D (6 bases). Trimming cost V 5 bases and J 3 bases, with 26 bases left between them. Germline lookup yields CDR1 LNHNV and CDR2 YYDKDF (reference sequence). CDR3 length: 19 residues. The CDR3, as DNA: TGTGCCACCAGCGGAGTTACTTGGGGGGTAGGAAAAGTCAAAAACATTCAGTACTTC. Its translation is CATSGVTWGVGKVKNIQYF.

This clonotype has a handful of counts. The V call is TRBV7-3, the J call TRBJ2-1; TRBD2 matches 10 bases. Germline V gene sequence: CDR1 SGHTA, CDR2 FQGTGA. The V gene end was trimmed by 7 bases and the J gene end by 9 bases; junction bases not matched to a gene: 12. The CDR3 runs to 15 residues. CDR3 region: CASTDSGRPLGEQFF. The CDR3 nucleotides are TGTGCCAGCACCGATAGCGGGAGGCCCCTAGGTGAGCAGTTCTTC.

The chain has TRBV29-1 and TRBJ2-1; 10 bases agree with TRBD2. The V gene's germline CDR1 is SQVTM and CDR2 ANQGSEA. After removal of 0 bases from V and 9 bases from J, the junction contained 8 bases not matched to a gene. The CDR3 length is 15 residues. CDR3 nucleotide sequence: TGCAGCGTTGAAGATAGGCTAGCGGGAGTTGGTGAGCAGTTCTTC. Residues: CSVEDRLAGVGEQFF.

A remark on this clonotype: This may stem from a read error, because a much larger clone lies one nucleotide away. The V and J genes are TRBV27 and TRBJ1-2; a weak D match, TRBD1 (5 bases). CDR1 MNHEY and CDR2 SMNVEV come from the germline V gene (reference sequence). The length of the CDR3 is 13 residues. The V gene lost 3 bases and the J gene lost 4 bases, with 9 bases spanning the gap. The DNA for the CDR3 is TGTGCCAGCAGTTTTTGGGGGTCCTATGGCTACACCTTC. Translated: CASSFWGSYGYTF.

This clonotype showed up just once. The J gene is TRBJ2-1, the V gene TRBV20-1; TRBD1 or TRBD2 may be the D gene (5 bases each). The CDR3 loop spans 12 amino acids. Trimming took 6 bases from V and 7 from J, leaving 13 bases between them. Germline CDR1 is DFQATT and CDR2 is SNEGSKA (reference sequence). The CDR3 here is CSATGTKNEQFF. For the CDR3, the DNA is TGCAGTGCGACCGGGACCAAAAATGAGCAGTTCTTC.

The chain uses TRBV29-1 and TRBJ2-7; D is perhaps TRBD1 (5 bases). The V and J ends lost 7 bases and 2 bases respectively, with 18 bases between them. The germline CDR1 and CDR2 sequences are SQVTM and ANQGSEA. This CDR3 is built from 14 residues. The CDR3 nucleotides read TGCAGCGCTACTTCAAGACAGCCTCCCTACGAGCAGTACTTC. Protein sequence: CSATSRQPPYEQYF.

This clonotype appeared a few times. DNA of the CDR3: TGTGCCATCAGTGAGCCAACACCGACAGGGGCGGGCTATGGCTACACCTTC. This gives the protein CAISEPTPTGAGYGYTF. The chain links TRBV10-3 to TRBJ1-2, with 8 bases matching TRBD1. CDR1 ENHRY and CDR2 SYGVKD come from the germline V gene. There are 17 residues in the CDR3. V trimming: 2 bases; J trimming: 4 bases; junction bases outside the gene matches: 12.

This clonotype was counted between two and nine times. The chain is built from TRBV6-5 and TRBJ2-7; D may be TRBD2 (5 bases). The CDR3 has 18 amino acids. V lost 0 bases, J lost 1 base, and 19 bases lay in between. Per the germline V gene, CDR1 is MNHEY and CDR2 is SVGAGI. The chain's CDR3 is CASSYSRFSGSSSYEQYF. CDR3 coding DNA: TGTGCCAGCAGTTACTCGAGGTTTTCGGGGTCCTCTTCCTACGAGCAGTACTTC.